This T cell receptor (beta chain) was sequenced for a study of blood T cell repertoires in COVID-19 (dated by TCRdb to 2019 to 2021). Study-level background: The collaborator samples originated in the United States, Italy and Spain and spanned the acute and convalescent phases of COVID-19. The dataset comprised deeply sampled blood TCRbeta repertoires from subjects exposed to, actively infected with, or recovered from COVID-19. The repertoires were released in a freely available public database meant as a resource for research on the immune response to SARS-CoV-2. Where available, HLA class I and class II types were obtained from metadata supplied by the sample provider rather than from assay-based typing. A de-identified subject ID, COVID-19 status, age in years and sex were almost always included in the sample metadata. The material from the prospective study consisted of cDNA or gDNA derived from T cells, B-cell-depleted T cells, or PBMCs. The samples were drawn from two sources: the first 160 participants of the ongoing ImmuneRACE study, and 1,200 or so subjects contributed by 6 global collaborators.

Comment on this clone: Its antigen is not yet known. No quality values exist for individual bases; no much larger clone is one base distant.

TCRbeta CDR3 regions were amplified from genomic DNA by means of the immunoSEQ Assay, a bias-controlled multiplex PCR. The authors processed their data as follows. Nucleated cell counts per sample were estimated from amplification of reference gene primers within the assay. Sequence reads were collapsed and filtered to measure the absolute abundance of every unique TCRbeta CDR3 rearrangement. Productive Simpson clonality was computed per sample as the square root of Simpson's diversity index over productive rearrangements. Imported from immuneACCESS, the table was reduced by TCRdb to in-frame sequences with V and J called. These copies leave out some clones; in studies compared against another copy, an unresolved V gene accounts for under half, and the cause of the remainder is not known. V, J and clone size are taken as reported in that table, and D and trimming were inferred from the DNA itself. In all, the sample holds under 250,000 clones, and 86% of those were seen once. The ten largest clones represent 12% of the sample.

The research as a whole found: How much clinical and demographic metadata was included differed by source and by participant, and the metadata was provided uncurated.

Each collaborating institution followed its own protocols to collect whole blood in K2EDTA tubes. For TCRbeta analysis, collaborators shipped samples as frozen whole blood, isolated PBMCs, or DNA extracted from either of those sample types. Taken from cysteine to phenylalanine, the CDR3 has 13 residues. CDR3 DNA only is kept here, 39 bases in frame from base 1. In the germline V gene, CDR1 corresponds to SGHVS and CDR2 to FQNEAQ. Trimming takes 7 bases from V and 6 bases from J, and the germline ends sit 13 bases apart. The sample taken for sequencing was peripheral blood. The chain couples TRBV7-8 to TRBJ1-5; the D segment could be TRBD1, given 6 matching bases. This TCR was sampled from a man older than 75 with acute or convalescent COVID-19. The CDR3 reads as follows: CASNEQGSQPQHF. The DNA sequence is TGTGCCAGCAATGAGCAGGGGAGTCAGCCCCAGCATTTT.